This T cell receptor (beta chain) was captured by sequencing in a study of CD8 T cells in Susac syndrome. RNA amounts of about 0.5 to 1 ug underwent reverse transcription with random hexamers. The CDR3 of TCR beta was amplified by immunoSEQ multiplex PCR across 54 Vbeta and 13 Jbeta. TCRdb reanalysed the immunoSEQ multiplex PCR reads using MiXCR and keeps one entry per CDR3 protein. Among some 26,000 distinct CDR3 sequences, 94% were seen once, and the ten largest hold 0.27%. Trimming shortened V by 7 bases and J by 4 bases, and 17 bases separated the two germline ends. CDR3 length: 15 amino acids. Per the germline V gene, CDR1 is MNHEY and CDR2 is SMNVEV (reference sequence). CD8+ and CD4+ T cells circulating in blood were sequenced for TCR beta. Controls matched for sex and age were healthy donors. Negative isolation yielded CD8+ and CD4+ T cells; FACS enriched TEMRA cells.

This TCR was sampled from a human donor in good health. The chain recombines TRBV27 with TRBJ2-1, with a weak D call TRBD2 (7 bases). Input material: CD8+ T cells from PBMCs. In DNA form, the CDR3 reads TGTGCCAGCATCTTGGGGGGGGCCAATTACAATGAGCAGTTCTTC. Translation: CASILGGANYNEQFF.